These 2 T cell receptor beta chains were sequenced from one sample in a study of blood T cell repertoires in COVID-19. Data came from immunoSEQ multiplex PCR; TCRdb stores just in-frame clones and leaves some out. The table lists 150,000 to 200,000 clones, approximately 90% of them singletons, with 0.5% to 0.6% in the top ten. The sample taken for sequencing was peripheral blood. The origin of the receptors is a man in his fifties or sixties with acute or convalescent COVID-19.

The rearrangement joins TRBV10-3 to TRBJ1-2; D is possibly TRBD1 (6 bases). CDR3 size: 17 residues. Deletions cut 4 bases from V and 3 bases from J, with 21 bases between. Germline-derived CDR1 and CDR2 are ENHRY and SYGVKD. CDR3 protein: CAISGNPTGIKDYGYTF. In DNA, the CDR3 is TGTGCCATCAGTGGAAACCCGACAGGTATTAAGGACTATGGCTACACCTTC.

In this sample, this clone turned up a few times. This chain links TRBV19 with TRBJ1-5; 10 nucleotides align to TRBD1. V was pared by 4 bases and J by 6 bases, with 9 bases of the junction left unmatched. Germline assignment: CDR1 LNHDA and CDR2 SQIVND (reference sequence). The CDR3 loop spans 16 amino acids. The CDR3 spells CASSTPGQGLGQPQHF. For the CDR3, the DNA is TGTGCCAGTAGTACACCGGGACAGGGGTTGGGTCAGCCCCAGCATTTT. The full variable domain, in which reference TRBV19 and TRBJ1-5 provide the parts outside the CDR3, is DGGITQSPKYLFRKEGQNVTLSCEQNLNHDAMYWYRQDPGQGLRLIYYSQIVNDFQKGDIAEGYSVSREKKESFPLTVTSAQKNPTAFYLCASSTPGQGLGQPQHFGDGTRLSIL.